One sample yielded the 28 T cell receptor beta chains listed below, sequenced in a study of T cells in women clearing cervical HPV infection. The assay was immunoSEQ multiplex PCR, and TCRdb's table has in-frame clones only and misses some. The sample totals 30,000 to 35,000 clones. The source material was blood buffy coat. These TCRs come from a woman between 18 and 70 years old with a cervical HPV16 infection that either progressed to CIN3+ or cleared (not recorded which).

For this clone: From the germline J gene comes the end of the CDR3, since the read stops 3 residues before it. The chain links TRBV11-2 to TRBJ1-6, with 7 positions matching TRBD1. V shed 5 bases, J shed 10 bases, and the junction held 8 bases outside the gene matches. The CDR3 runs to 14 residues. CDR1 SGHAT and CDR2 FQNNGV come from the germline V gene. Incomplete CDR3 DNA: TGTGCCAGCAGCGGGGACAGTTTTCGGTCACCC. Its translation is CASSGDSFRSP. The full CDR3 sequence reads CASSGDSFRSPLHF.

About this clone: From the germline J gene comes the end of the CDR3, since the read stops 3 residues before it. The chain carries TRBV20-1 and TRBJ2-3; 10 positions match TRBD1. The V and J ends lost 6 bases and 3 bases, in that order; junction bases with no gene match: 9. This CDR3 spans 15 amino acids. Germline loops: CDR1 DFQATT, CDR2 SNEGSKA (reference sequence). CDR3 bases read: TGCAGTGCCAGGCCGACAGGGGGCAAGACAGATACG. Its translation is CSARPTGGKTDT. The whole CDR3 protein is CSARPTGGKTDTQYF.

As concerns this clone: The CDR3 goes on 3 residues after the read ends, and that part is filled in from the germline J gene. The chain uses TRBV18 and TRBJ2-4; 9 positions match TRBD1. The CDR3 has 15 residues. Germline CDR1 and CDR2: KGHSH and LQKENI. CDR3 bases read: TGTGCCAGCTCACCGCCGGGACAGGGACGGGGAGGT. Its translation is CASSPPGQGRGG. Given in full, the CDR3 is CASSPPGQGRGGQYF. Filled out from reference TRBV18 and TRBJ2-4, the complete variable domain reads NAGVMQNPRHLVRRRGQEARLRCSPMKGHSHVYWYRQLPEEGLKFMVYLQKENIIDESGMPKERFSAEFPKEGPSILRIQQVVRGDSAAYFCASSPPGQGRGGQYFGAGTRLSVL.

The DNA read from the CDR3 is TGTGCCAGTAGTATCTGGGGGGATCAGCCC. It specifies CASSIWGDQP. The full CDR3 sequence reads CASSIWGDQPQHF. The genes are TRBV19 and TRBJ1-5; TRBD1 might be the D (5 bases). The read ends 3 residues before the CDR3 terminus; that terminus is restored from the germline J gene. The V end was cut by 3 bases, the J end by 5 bases, with 8 bases between. Germline-derived CDR1 and CDR2 are LNHDA and SQIVND (reference sequence). This CDR3 contains 13 residues.

The chain's CDR3 is CASSLASSSGGSYEQYF. CDR3 DNA (partial): TGTGCCAGCAGCTTAGCGTCTTCTAGCGGGGGGTCCTACGAG. The chain recombines TRBV13 with TRBJ2-7, with 11 nucleotides matching TRBD2. The read terminates 3 residues ahead of where the CDR3 ends, so the germline J gene completes it. CDR1 and CDR2 from the germline V gene are PRHDT and FYEKMQ (reference sequence). J was trimmed by 1 base and V by 1 base; bases with no gene match: 6. The CDR3 consists of 17 residues.

As concerns this clone: The CDR3 end lies 3 residues beyond the end of the read and is filled in from the germline J gene. This chain uses TRBV5-4 with TRBJ2-1; 8 nucleotides agree with TRBD1. The J segment lost 4 bases and the V segment lost 0 bases, leaving 3 bases of the junction unmatched. Germline V CDR1 and CDR2: SGHNT, YYREEE (reference sequence). CDR3 length: 15 residues. The CDR3 DNA, read in part, is TGTGCCAGCAGCTTGGGGACAGGGCCTTACAATGAG. Protein: CASSLGTGPYNE. The full-length CDR3 reads as CASSLGTGPYNEQFF.

Points on this clone: The read stops 3 residues short of the end of the CDR3; the missing end is completed from the germline J gene. The V gene is TRBV6-1, the J gene TRBJ2-7; TRBD1 aligns across 7 bases. Losses at the gene ends were 4 bases for V and 3 bases for J; bases not matched to a gene: 3. Germline-derived CDR1 and CDR2 are MNHNS and SASEGT. The CDR3 is 13 amino acids. CDR3 bases read: TGTGCCAGCAGTGTTGACAGGGACTACGAG. Translating gives CASSVDRDYE. The full CDR3 reads CASSVDRDYEQYF.

Points on this clone: The CDR3 extends 3 residues past the end of the read, so its final part is completed from the germline J gene. The genes are TRBV6-1 and TRBJ1-2; D gene ambiguous. CDR1 and CDR2 (germline): MNHNS, SASEGT. Trimming cost V 1 base and J 2 bases, with 11 bases left between them. The CDR3 runs to 15 residues. The CDR3 DNA, read in part, is TGTGCCAGCAGTGAAGAAGTGTGGGCCAACTATGGC. The encoded protein is CASSEEVWANYG. The whole CDR3 reads CASSEEVWANYGYTF.

Turning to this clone: The missing CDR3 end, 3 residues past where the read stops, is filled in from the germline J gene. The rearrangement links TRBV30 to TRBJ1-2; unclear D gene. V was pared by 7 bases and J by 0 bases, with 6 bases between. CDR1 is GTSNPN, CDR2 SVGIG, per germline (reference sequence). The CDR3 contains 11 residues. The DNA read from the CDR3 is TGTGCCTCGGCGGCTAACTATGGC. Translating gives CASAANYG. In full, the CDR3 reads CASAANYGYTF. Combining the CDR3 with reference TRBV30 and TRBJ1-2 gives the whole variable domain SQTIHQWPATLVQPVGSPLSLECTVEGTSNPNLYWYRQAAGRGLQLLFYSVGIGQISSEVPQNLSASRPQDRQFILSSKKLLLSDSGFYLCASAANYGYTFGSGTRLTVV.

In the case of this clone: The CDR3 end lies 3 residues beyond the end of the read and is filled in from the germline J gene. The genes are TRBV30 and TRBJ1-2; 8 bases align to TRBD1. There are 13 residues in the CDR3. Germline V CDR1 and CDR2: GTSNPN, SVGIG (reference sequence). CDR3 loop: CAWKQFRGQGYTF. The part of the CDR3 DNA that was read is TGTGCCTGGAAACAATTCAGGGGGCAGGGC.

About this clone itself: The CDR3 goes on 3 residues after the read ends, and that part is filled in from the germline J gene. The chain joins TRBV6-2 or TRBV6-3 to TRBJ1-1; 7 bases map to TRBD1. The V gene's germline CDR1 is MNHEY and CDR2 SVGEGT. This CDR3 contains 15 residues. Trimming cost V 5 bases and J 1 base; bases outside gene matches: 7. CDR3 bases read: TGTGCCAGCAGTCCCCTCTGGGACAGGAACACTGAA. Amino acid sequence: CASSPLWDRNTE. The complete CDR3 sequence is CASSPLWDRNTEAFF.

This CDR3 is CASESGDTQYF. CDR3 DNA (partial): TGTGCCAGCGAAAGCGGGGATACG. The rearrangement joins TRBV7-9 to TRBJ2-3; the D gene is possibly TRBD2 (6 bases). The read halts 3 residues ahead of the CDR3 end, with the missing end drawn from the germline J gene. CDR1 is SEHNR, CDR2 FQNEAQ, per germline (reference sequence). Trimming cost V 8 bases and J 6 bases, with 9 bases left between them. The CDR3 length is 11 residues.

About this clone itself: The read ends 3 residues shy of where the CDR3 ends; the end is completed using the germline J gene. The chain carries TRBV7-8 and TRBJ1-4; D is ambiguous. The V end was cut by 5 bases, the J end by 1 base, with 8 bases between. From germline, CDR1 is SGHVS and CDR2 FQNEAQ. CDR3 length: 14 residues. This chain's CDR3 is CASSPRGTNEKLFF. Partial CDR3 DNA: TGTGCCAGCAGCCCCCGGGGAACTAATGAAAAA.

Incomplete CDR3 DNA: TGCGCCAGCAGCAACGGCTCTGGGGCCAACGTC. Its protein is CASSNGSGANV. The whole CDR3 region reads CASSNGSGANVLTF. V is TRBV5-1 and J is TRBJ2-6; D remains unclear. The observed sequence ends 3 residues before the CDR3 terminus, with the missing tail filled in from the germline J gene. The V end lost 4 bases, the J end lost 0 bases, and 5 bases lay between the germline ends. Germline values: CDR1 SGHRS, CDR2 YFSETQ. The CDR3 is 14 residues long. Using reference TRBV5-1 and TRBJ2-6 for the parts outside the CDR3, the full variable domain is KAGVTQTPRYLIKTRGQQVTLSCSPISGHRSVSWYQQTPGQGLQFLFEYFSETQRNKGNFPGRFSGRQFSNSRSEMNVSTLELGDSALYLCASSNGSGANVLTFGAGSRLTVL.

Concerning this clone itself: The junction differs from germline at one of its ends, possibly a read error. The read halts 3 residues ahead of the CDR3 end, with the missing end drawn from the germline J gene. The V and J genes are TRBV7-2 and TRBJ2-3, with 8 positions matching TRBD1. Germline assignment: CDR1 SGHTA and CDR2 FQGNSA. The CDR3 extends over 14 amino acids. The CDR3 reads CASSFLYGTGTQYF. The sequenced CDR3 bases are TGTGCCAGCAGCTTCTTATACGGGACAGGTACG.

The CDR3 region is CASTTGGASPLHF. The CDR3 bases that were read are TGTGCCAGCACAACGGGGGGGGCTTCACCC. The gene calls are TRBV18 and TRBJ1-6, with D possibly matching TRBD1 (6 bases). The read is 3 residues too short to cover the CDR3 end, so that end is filled in from the germline J gene. CDR3 length: 13 amino acids. Germline V gene data show CDR1 as KGHSH and CDR2 as LQKENI. V lost 8 bases to trimming and J lost 9 bases, with 14 bases between them.

In regard to this clone: The missing CDR3 end, 3 residues past where the read stops, is filled in from the germline J gene. The rearrangement joins TRBV5-1 to TRBJ1-4; 8 bases are a match to TRBD1. V lost 4 bases, J lost 0 bases, and 2 bases stayed unmatched. The CDR3 covers 15 residues. Germline values: CDR1 SGHRS, CDR2 YFSETQ. The CDR3: CASSPGGATNEKLFF. The CDR3 DNA, read in part, is TGCGCCAGCAGCCCAGGGGGCGCAACTAATGAAAAA.

As regards this clone: Read data end 3 residues before the CDR3 end; the end is taken from the germline J gene. The V gene is TRBV7-8, the J gene TRBJ2-7; possibly TRBD1 for D (5 bases). The length of the CDR3 is 15 residues. Germline CDR1 is SGHVS and CDR2 is FQNEAQ. Trimming took off 2 bases at V and 2 bases at J, with 13 bases between the two ends. The CDR3 sequence is CASSLPKGATYEQYF. CDR3 bases read: TGTGCCAGCAGCTTACCCAAAGGGGCCACCTACGAG.

On this clone: The missing CDR3 end, 3 residues past where the read stops, is filled in from the germline J gene. V is TRBV19 and J is TRBJ1-1, with D perhaps TRBD1 (5 bases). The CDR3 runs 14 residues. Germline CDR1 reads LNHDA; CDR2 reads SQIVND (reference sequence). The sequenced part of the CDR3 DNA is TGTGCCAGTAGAGGGGAGGGGTGGCAAGAGACA. This translates into CASRGEGWQET. The full CDR3 reads CASRGEGWQETAFF.

Turning to this clone: The read ends 3 residues shy of where the CDR3 ends; the end is completed using the germline J gene. The chain links TRBV6-2 or TRBV6-3 to TRBJ1-4; possibly TRBD1 for D (5 bases). Germline CDR1 is MNHEY and CDR2 is SVGEGT. The CDR3 spans 14 residues. The V and J ends lost 6 bases and 10 bases respectively, with 18 bases between them. The CDR3 loop is CASSFRPGGGKLFF. The sequenced CDR3 bases are TGTGCCAGCAGCTTCAGACCCGGCGGGGGAAAA.

With regard to this clone: The CDR3 is cut off 3 residues early in the read; its end comes from the germline J gene. The chain recombines TRBV6-2 or TRBV6-3 with TRBJ1-5, with 11 bases identical to TRBD1. The CDR3 totals 15 residues. V lost 2 bases and J lost 6; bases outside the gene matches: 3. Germline CDR1 is MNHEY and CDR2 is SVGEGT. CDR3 DNA (partial): TGTGCCAGCAGTTACGGACAGGGGGCGGTTCAGCCC. Residues: CASSYGQGAVQP. The full CDR3 protein is CASSYGQGAVQPQHF.

Remarks on this clone: The CDR3 end is not reached by the read, which stops 3 residues before it; the germline J gene fills it in. J is TRBJ2-7 and V is TRBV13; 7 nucleotides match TRBD1. Trimming cost V 8 bases and J 3 bases; bases outside gene matches: 7. The germline V gene has CDR1 PRHDT and CDR2 FYEKMQ (reference sequence). There are 13 residues in the CDR3. The CDR3 bases that were read are TGTGCCAGCTCCCAGGGGGACAGCTACGAG. Encoded protein: CASSQGDSYE. The whole CDR3 protein is CASSQGDSYEQYF.

About this clone itself: The CDR3 is cut off 3 residues early in the read; its end comes from the germline J gene. This chain connects TRBV7-2 to TRBJ1-5; tentatively, D is TRBD1 (6 bases). The CDR3 spans 15 residues. The germline V and J ends were trimmed by 0 bases and 3 bases, with 9 bases remaining between them. The germline V gene has CDR1 SGHTA and CDR2 FQGNSA. CDR3 loop: CASSLANRDNQPQHF. The DNA read from the CDR3 is TGTGCCAGCAGCTTAGCGAACAGGGACAATCAGCCC.

To note about this clone: With the read ending 3 residues before the CDR3 end, the germline J gene is used to fill in that end. The rearrangement uses TRBV7-7 and TRBJ1-2; a possible D gene is TRBD1 (5 bases). This CDR3 region has 17 residues. CDR1 and CDR2 (germline): SSHAT, FNYEAQ (reference sequence). The CDR3 loop reads CASSPLGSGRGSDDYTF. The DNA read from the CDR3 is TGTGCCAGCAGCCCCCTCGGGAGTGGGAGGGGCTCGGATGAC.

As regards this clone: The CDR3 end falls 3 residues outside the read, so it is completed with the germline J gene. The chain carries TRBV15 and TRBJ1-4, with 9 bases aligning to TRBD1. Trimming cost V 6 bases and J 7 bases; bases outside gene matches: 6. The CDR3 runs 14 residues. CDR1 is LNHNV and CDR2 is YYDKDF in the germline V gene (reference sequence). The CDR3 bases that were read are TGTGCCACCAGAAAACAGGGGGCGGGTGAAAAA. This codes for CATRKQGAGEK. The full CDR3 protein reads CATRKQGAGEKLFF.

Notes on this clone: The read terminates 3 residues before the CDR3 end, so the remaining end is supplied by the germline J gene. The chain uses TRBV6-1 and TRBJ2-5; 11 nucleotides line up with TRBD1. The germline V gene has CDR1 MNHNS and CDR2 SASEGT. CDR3 length equals 15 residues. V shed 4 bases and J 5 bases; nucleotides not matched to a gene: 6. The part of the CDR3 DNA that was read is TGTGCCAGCAGTGGCCGGGACAGGGGGACGGAGACC. It codes for CASSGRDRGTET. The CDR3 in its entirety is CASSGRDRGTETQYF.

With regard to this clone: The sequenced fragment ends 3 residues before the CDR3 boundary, so the rest is inferred from the germline J gene. The V gene is TRBV6-1, the J gene TRBJ2-7, with unresolved D. The V end lost 3 bases, the J end lost 3 bases, and 9 bases lay between the germline ends. This CDR3 is built from 13 residues. The germline gives CDR1 MNHNS, CDR2 SASEGT. CDR3 DNA (partial): TGTGCCAGCAGTGAGGCACGATACTACGAG. It specifies CASSEARYYE. From start to end, the CDR3 is CASSEARYYEQYF.

Comments on this clone: The CDR3 goes on 3 residues after the read ends, and that part is filled in from the germline J gene. V is TRBV12-3 or TRBV12-4 and J is TRBJ2-7, with 8 bases lining up with TRBD2. The CDR3 length is 15 residues. With 6 bases clipped from V and 2 bases from J, the junction kept 9 bases outside the gene matches. The part of the CDR3 DNA that was read is TGTGCCAGCAGGCTAGGCGGGGGGCGAGCCTACGAG. It is translated as CASRLGGGRAYE. The whole CDR3 reads CASRLGGGRAYEQYF.